These 16 T cell receptor beta chains share one sample of origin, sequenced in a study of preoperative IRX-2 immunotherapy in early breast cancer. Only in-frame clones appear in the TCRdb table, and some are missing; sequencing was by immunoSEQ multiplex PCR. The sample carries around 40,000 clones, roughly 80% recorded once. This sample's treatment: preoperative locoregional IRX-2 cytokine immunotherapy. The material was tumor tissue, obtained after IRX-2 immunotherapy. The receptors were sampled from a human donor with breast cancer.

The genes are TRBV28 and TRBJ2-1; D might be TRBD1 (5 bases). V shed 2 bases and J shed 14 bases, with 13 bases lying between them. The germline V gene has CDR1 MDHEN and CDR2 SYDVKM. The CDR3 is made up of 12 amino acids. The CDR3 is CASSLPKGLEFF. The CDR3 DNA sequence: TGTGCCAGCAGTTTACCAAAGGGGTTAGAGTTCTTC. The full variable domain, its missing parts supplied by reference TRBV28 and TRBJ2-1, is DVKVTQSSRYLVKRTGEKVFLECVQDMDHENMFWYRQDPGLGLRLIYFSYDVKMKEKGDIPEGYSVSREKKERFSLILESASTNQTSMYLCASSLPKGLEFFGPGTRLTVL.

The chain recombines TRBV10-1 with TRBJ1-1; TRBD1 is a possible D gene (6 bases). The CDR3 is 19 residues long. V was pared by 5 bases and J by 0 bases, with 25 bases between. Germline V gives CDR1 WNHNN, CDR2 SYGVQD (reference sequence). Here the CDR3 reads CASSLRGAVDGYMNTEAFF. The CDR3 nucleotides read TGCGCCAGCAGTCTGAGGGGGGCAGTCGATGGCTATATGAACACTGAAGCTTTCTTT.

The CDR3 loop is CASSSSGGREETQYF. In DNA form, the CDR3 reads TGCGCCAGCAGCTCTTCAGGGGGCCGGGAAGAGACCCAGTACTTC. The chain joins TRBV5-1 to TRBJ2-5; 8 bases line up with TRBD1. The CDR3 length is 15 residues. J lost 3 bases, V lost 3 bases, and 7 bases had no gene match. Germline lookup yields CDR1 SGHRS and CDR2 YFSETQ.

The chain employs TRBV6-8 and TRBJ2-7; D is possibly TRBD2 (5 bases). From germline, CDR1 is MNHGY and CDR2 SAAAGT. Trimming cost V 0 bases and J 2 bases, with 11 bases left between them. This CDR3 contains 15 residues. CDR3 sequence: CASSYSEGGTYEQYF. The CDR3 DNA reads TGTGCCAGCAGTTACTCAGAGGGTGGAACCTACGAGCAGTACTTC.

The rearrangement links TRBV5-1 to TRBJ1-1; maybe TRBD1 (6 bases). The CDR3 has 14 amino acids. V lost 6 bases and J 1 base, leaving 13 bases between the germline ends. Germline assignment: CDR1 SGHRS and CDR2 YFSETQ. As DNA, the CDR3 is TGCGCCAGCACCTCCCAACAGGGGAACACTGAAGCTTTCTTT. Amino acid sequence: CASTSQQGNTEAFF.

The CDR3 sequence: CASSLDSGDYNEQFF. CDR3 sequence (DNA): TGTGCCAGCAGCTTAGATTCGGGAGATTACAATGAGCAGTTCTTC. V is TRBV7-6 and J is TRBJ2-1; possible D gene TRBD2, 6 bases. This CDR3 has 15 residues. Germline CDR1 is SGHVS and CDR2 is FNYEAQ. Trimming left V 1 base short and J 4 bases short, with 11 bases between.

The chain joins TRBV5-1 to TRBJ2-2; 10 bases are a match to TRBD2. The CDR3 is 14 residues long. CDR1 is SGHRS and CDR2 is YFSETQ in the germline V gene. The trim removed 4 bases at V and 7 bases at J, leaving 4 bases unmatched. This chain's CDR3 is CASSPAGGVGELFF. DNA of the CDR3: TGCGCCAGCAGCCCAGCGGGAGGGGTCGGGGAGCTGTTTTTT. Together with reference TRBV5-1 and TRBJ2-2, the CDR3 gives the full variable domain: KAGVTQTPRYLIKTRGQQVTLSCSPISGHRSVSWYQQTPGQGLQFLFEYFSETQRNKGNFPGRFSGRQFSNSRSEMNVSTLELGDSALYLCASSPAGGVGELFFGEGSRLTVL.

The chain is built from TRBV1 and TRBJ2-5; the table's D call of TRBD2 was not tested on the DNA. TRBV1 is listed as a pseudogene. This CDR3 comprises 15 residues. The CDR3 nucleotides read TGCGCCAGCAGCCAAGTAGCGGGGGGAGGAGAGACCCAGTACTTC. Translation gives CASSQVAGGGETQYF.

The CDR3 loop is CASSVLIGGTGGEADTQYF. The CDR3 DNA reads TGTGCCAGCAGTGTTTTGATCGGTGGGACAGGGGGCGAGGCAGATACGCAGTATTTT. The rearrangement links TRBV6-8 to TRBJ2-3; 12 bases are shared with TRBD1. V was clipped by 5 bases and J by 4 bases; unmatched bases: 16. The CDR3 has 19 residues. Germline loops: CDR1 MNHGY, CDR2 SAAAGT.

The chain is built from TRBV7-4 and TRBJ1-6, with unresolved D. This CDR3 spans 14 amino acids. Trimming pared 1 base from V and 7 bases from J, leaving 8 bases between. The germline gives CDR1 SGHVT, CDR2 SQSDAQ. The CDR3: CASSLVGGNSPLHF. CDR3 nucleotide sequence: TGTGCCAGCAGCTTAGTCGGAGGGAATTCACCCCTCCACTTT.

This clone was seen only a few times. This chain links TRBV11-3 with TRBJ2-6, with D perhaps matching TRBD1 (6 bases). The V gene's germline CDR1 is SGHNT and CDR2 YENEEA. V lost 5 bases and J 4 bases, leaving 12 bases between the germline ends. The CDR3 sequence is 15 residues long. The chain's CDR3 is CASSTGNSGANVLTF. CDR3 DNA: TGTGCCAGCAGCACAGGGAATTCCGGGGCCAACGTCCTGACTTTC.

This clone was counted only a few times. The chain combines TRBV4-1 with TRBJ2-7; 10 bases map to TRBD2. The CDR3 is 16 residues long. The trim removed 0 bases at V and 4 bases at J, leaving 6 bases unmatched. The germline V gene has CDR1 MGHRA and CDR2 YSYEKL. This CDR3 is CASSQEEREGLYEQYF. The CDR3 DNA is TGCGCCAGCAGCCAAGAAGAGCGGGAGGGCCTATACGAGCAGTACTTC.

The chain combines TRBV23-1 with TRBJ2-7; D is tentatively TRBD1 or TRBD2 (6 bases each). TRBV23-1 is an ORF, with its function uncertain. This CDR3 has 16 residues. V was clipped by 1 base and J by 0 bases, with 13 bases between them. CDR3 in amino acids: CASSQLGGCSSYEQYF. Here the CDR3 DNA reads TGCGCCAGCAGTCAATTGGGGGGCTGTAGCTCCTACGAGCAGTACTTC.

This CDR3 is CASSPLQGDDTDTQYF. The CDR3 DNA sequence: TGCGCCAGCAGCCCTTTACAGGGGGATGACACAGATACGCAGTATTTT. The chain is built from TRBV1 and TRBJ2-3; the table's D call TRBD1 went unverified against the DNA. TRBV1 constitutes a pseudogene. This CDR3 contains 16 residues.

This clone was counted a single time. This sequence joins TRBV18 and TRBJ2-7; 7 nucleotides agree with TRBD1. Germline V gene data show CDR1 as KGHSH and CDR2 as LQKENI. J was trimmed by 0 bases and V by 2 bases; bases with no gene match: 4. This CDR3 contains 15 residues. This CDR3 reads CASSPTGVGSYEQYF. CDR3 DNA sequence: TGTGCCAGCTCACCAACAGGGGTTGGCTCCTACGAGCAGTACTTC.

This chain uses TRBV6-4 with TRBJ1-1, with D perhaps TRBD1 (5 bases). The germline CDR1 and CDR2 sequences are MRHNA and SNTAGT. The CDR3 has 13 residues. With 7 bases removed from V and 5 bases from J, the gap between germline ends came to 14 bases. The CDR3 DNA reads TGTGCCAGCACCCTCAAACAGGATACTGAAGCTTTCTTT. It specifies CASTLKQDTEAFF.